The next 8 T cell receptor beta chains were all read from a single sample in a study of read filtering for tumor transcriptome and immune sequencing. From approximately 430 ng of RNA, a library with molecular barcoded alpha/delta and beta/gamma adaptors was made. MiXCR, run by TCRdb on the reads, gives a single entry per CDR3 protein. Here the sample spans about 58,000 distinct CDR3 sequences, around 12% being singletons. The sample was a population of CD138-negative cells sorted from bone marrow. The receptors shown here come from a donor over 35 with multiple myeloma.

This clonotype was observed many times. The chain couples TRBV10-3 to TRBJ1-4, with D possibly matching TRBD1 (6 bases). The CDR3 runs to 12 residues. Germline lookup yields CDR1 ENHRY and CDR2 SYGVKD. The V and J ends lost 6 bases and 8 bases respectively, with 10 bases between them. For the CDR3, the DNA is TGTGCCATCAGCCCGGGGGCGGAAAAACTGTTTTTT. As protein: CAISPGAEKLFF.

Many counts were recorded for this clonotype. The chain has TRBV3-1 and TRBJ2-2; D is undetermined. This CDR3 has 12 amino acids. Trimming shortened V by 0 bases and J by 4 bases, and 0 bases separated the two germline ends. Germline V gives CDR1 LGHDT, CDR2 YNNKEL (reference sequence). CDR3 residues: CASSQDTGELFF. DNA for the CDR3: TGTGCCAGCAGCCAAGACACCGGGGAGCTGTTTTTT.

In this sample, this clonotype turned up many times. This rearrangement joins TRBV11-1 to TRBJ2-1; TRBD2 aligns across 10 bases. The CDR3 contains 17 residues. Trimming cost V 7 bases and J 2 bases; bases outside gene matches: 11. CDR1 SGHAT and CDR2 FQDESV come from the germline V gene (reference sequence). CDR3 nucleotide sequence: TGTGCCAGCACTCGAAATATAGCGGGGGGAGCCTACAATGAGCAGTTCTTC. Its translation: CASTRNIAGGAYNEQFF.

This clonotype was picked up many times. This chain connects TRBV21-1 to TRBJ2-4. TRBV21-1 is recorded as a pseudogene. The CDR3 has 14 residues. DNA of the CDR3: TGTGCCAGCAGCAAAGTGATTGCCAAAAACATTCAGTACTTC. It specifies CASSKVIAKNIQYF.

This clonotype was observed at least ten times. The V gene is TRBV6-2 or TRBV6-3, the J gene TRBJ1-5, with D perhaps TRBD1 (5 bases). V gave up 8 bases and J gave up 7 bases, with 21 bases separating them. This CDR3 has 15 residues. CDR1 and CDR2 (germline): MNHEY, SVGEGT. This CDR3 is CASQAHAGSRQPQHF. The CDR3 DNA follows: TGTGCCAGCCAGGCCCATGCAGGGAGCAGGCAGCCCCAGCATTTT.

This clonotype was seen repeatedly, ten times or more. This CDR3 is CSAREGRGAWETQYF. The CDR3 DNA reads TGCAGTGCTAGAGAGGGTCGGGGGGCCTGGGAGACCCAGTACTTC. This chain connects TRBV20-1 to TRBJ2-5, with D possibly TRBD2 on 7 matching bases. With 0 bases removed from V and 5 bases from J, the gap between germline ends came to 16 bases. The CDR3 loop spans 15 amino acids. Germline V gives CDR1 DFQATT, CDR2 SNEGSKA (reference sequence).

This clonotype came up many times. The V and J genes are TRBV10-1 and TRBJ1-5; D perhaps matches TRBD1 (6 bases). This CDR3 has 16 residues. Trimming pared 7 bases from V and 6 bases from J, leaving 22 bases between. Germline CDR1 is WNHNN and CDR2 is SYGVQD (reference sequence). CDR3 protein: CASTNRIRDTGQPQHF. CDR3 nucleotides: TGCGCCAGCACCAACCGGATCCGGGACACAGGTCAGCCCCAGCATTTT.

This clonotype was detected ten times or more. This sequence joins TRBV13 and TRBJ2-1; maybe TRBD1 (5 bases). The CDR3 totals 15 residues. Between the trimmed V and J ends, which lost 2 bases and 0 bases, there was a span of 8 bases. The germline V gene has CDR1 PRHDT and CDR2 FYEKMQ (reference sequence). DNA of the CDR3: TGTGCCAGCAGCTTATACAGGCACTCCTACAATGAGCAGTTCTTC. Translation: CASSLYRHSYNEQFF.